What follows are 29 T cell receptor beta chains derived from one specimen sequenced in a study of cytomegalovirus exposure and HLA in healthy donors (dated by TCRdb to the late 2010s). Library preparation was by the immunoSEQ multiplex PCR assay. For the multiplex PCR, a mixture combining 60 forward primers for TCR Vbeta segments and 13 reverse primers for TCR Jbeta segments was used. The immuneACCESS repertoire file appears here via TCRdb, limited to in-frame rearrangements. These files lack a portion of the clones; in checked studies, under half of the deficit traces to unresolved V genes, and the cause of the others is not known. This sample lists under 150,000 clones; roughly four fifths were detected once. In total, the top ten clones hold approximately 2.4% of the sample. Sequencing used PBMCs. The receptors originated from a male donor in good health and CMV-seronegative.

This clone was seen only a few times. This chain connects TRBV7-2 to TRBJ1-2; a possible D gene is TRBD1 (5 bases). Germline V gene sequence: CDR1 SGHTA, CDR2 FQGNSA. The V end was cut by 5 bases, the J end by 8 bases, with 18 bases between. The length of the CDR3 is 14 residues. CDR3 protein: CASSPREGSKGYTF. The CDR3 DNA reads as TGTGCCAGCAGCCCCCGGGAGGGGTCAAAGGGCTACACCTTC. The whole variable domain, remainder taken from reference TRBV7-2 and TRBJ1-2, is GAGVSQSPSNKVTEKGKDVELRCDPISGHTALYWYRQSLGQGLEFLIYFQGNSAPDKSGLPSDRFSAERTGGSVSTLTIQRTQQEDSAVYLCASSPREGSKGYTFGSGTRLTVV.

The J gene is TRBJ2-2, the V gene TRBV18; possible D gene TRBD1, 6 bases. There are 16 residues in the CDR3. V was shortened by 3 bases and J by 6 bases, with 17 bases between the two germline ends. Per germline, CDR1 KGHSH and CDR2 LQKENI. The CDR3 loop reads CASSPRTEGRSGELFF. The DNA of the CDR3 is TGTGCCAGCTCACCTAGGACAGAAGGTAGATCCGGGGAGCTGTTTTTT.

The CDR3 loop reads CASSFTGLVSGQFF. DNA of the CDR3: TGTGCCAGCAGCTTCACGGGACTAGTGTCTGGGCAGTTCTTC. The rearrangement uses TRBV7-2 and TRBJ2-1; 8 bases line up with TRBD2. This CDR3 region has 14 residues. CDR1 is SGHTA, CDR2 FQGNSA, per germline. Trimming at V came to 3 bases and at J to 12 bases, leaving 10 bases not matched to a gene.

This clone was seen only a few times. The chain couples TRBV27 to TRBJ2-2; TRBD1 matches at 7 bases. The CDR3 is 14 residues long. The germline gives CDR1 MNHEY, CDR2 SMNVEV (reference sequence). V gave up 5 bases and J gave up 6 bases; unmatched junction bases: 6. The CDR3 loop reads CASSPDRPPGELFF. In DNA, the CDR3 is TGTGCCAGCAGTCCGGACAGGCCCCCCGGGGAGCTGTTTTTT.

The genes are TRBV6-5 and TRBJ1-2; D might be TRBD1 (6 bases). The V gene lost 4 bases and the J gene lost 5 bases, with 11 bases spanning the gap. The CDR3 extends over 13 amino acids. Germline-derived CDR1 and CDR2 are MNHEY and SVGAGI. The CDR3 nucleotides are TGTGCCAGCAGTTCACAGGGTTATTATGGCTACACCTTC. This sequence encodes CASSSQGYYGYTF.

The chain links TRBV2 to TRBJ2-1; tentatively, D is TRBD1 (5 bases). This CDR3 has 15 amino acids. Germline CDR1 and CDR2: SNHLY and FYNNEI. Trimming stripped 2 bases from V and 6 bases from J, with 14 bases between. The CDR3 reads CASSEPRDMVNEQFF. As DNA, the CDR3 is TGTGCCAGCAGTGAACCCAGGGATATGGTCAATGAGCAGTTCTTC.

This clone was picked up a small number of times. The rearrangement uses TRBV27 and TRBJ2-5; possibly TRBD2 for D (5 bases). Germline V gene data show CDR1 as MNHEY and CDR2 as SMNVEV (reference sequence). The CDR3 length is 15 residues. V was shortened by 3 bases and J by 5 bases, with 16 bases between the two germline ends. The CDR3 region has the DNA TGTGCCAGCAGTTTTAGTGCGAGGGTTTGGGAGACCCAGTACTTC. Amino acid sequence: CASSFSARVWETQYF.

The gene calls are TRBV25-1 and TRBJ2-7; D gene ambiguous. CDR3 size: 11 residues. Germline V gene lookup returns CDR1 MGHDK and CDR2 SYGVNS. The germline V and J ends were trimmed by 3 bases and 3 bases, with 3 bases remaining between them. The CDR3 is CASSDVYEQYF. The CDR3 coding sequence is TGTGCCAGCAGTGACGTCTACGAGCAGTACTTC.

The sample holds one count of this clone. The gene calls are TRBV4-3 and TRBJ2-4; D is ambiguous. From germline, CDR1 is LGHNA and CDR2 YSLEER. This CDR3 has 16 amino acids. V was trimmed by 0 bases and J by 0 bases, leaving 9 bases between them. The CDR3 DNA reads TGCGCCAGCAGCCAAGACCCCAACTTAGCCAAAAACATTCAGTACTTC. It specifies CASSQDPNLAKNIQYF.

The genes are TRBV21-1 and TRBJ2-7; TRBD2, the table's D call, lacks a check against the DNA. TRBV21-1 is classified as a pseudogene. The CDR3 spans 16 residues. The DNA of the CDR3 is TGTGCCAGCAGCAAACTCCGGACTAGCGGGAGTTACGAGCAGTACTTC. This codes for CASSKLRTSGSYEQYF.

The V call is TRBV4-3, the J call TRBJ1-2; 9 bases are a match to TRBD1. V shed 0 bases, J shed 3 bases, and the junction held 11 bases outside the gene matches. The length of the CDR3 is 18 residues. From germline, CDR1 is LGHNA and CDR2 YSLEER. The CDR3 DNA sequence: TGCGCCAGCAGCCAAGACGGGGAGACAGGGGGGTTGGACTATGGCTACACCTTC. Amino acids: CASSQDGETGGLDYGYTF.

The genes are TRBV7-9 and TRBJ2-1, with 15 bases matching TRBD2. This CDR3 is 18 amino acids long. Germline V lookup: CDR1 SEHNR, CDR2 FQNEAQ (reference sequence). Trimming cost V 4 bases and J 7 bases; bases outside gene matches: 11. Here the CDR3 DNA reads TGTGCCAGCAGCTCTCCCTGGACTAGCGGGAGGGCGGGTAATGAGCAGTTCTTC. It translates to CASSSPWTSGRAGNEQFF. Full variable domain (rest looked up from reference TRBV7-9 and TRBJ2-1): DTGVSQNPRHKITKRGQNVTFRCDPISEHNRLYWYRQTLGQGPEFLTYFQNEAQLEKSRLLSDRFSAERPKGSFSTLEIQRTEQGDSAMYLCASSSPWTSGRAGNEQFFGPGTRLTVL.

The J gene is TRBJ1-1, the V gene TRBV5-1; maybe TRBD1 (6 bases). This CDR3 spans 17 amino acids. The V end was cut by 3 bases, the J end by 11 bases, with 29 bases between. Germline CDR1 is SGHRS and CDR2 is YFSETQ. In DNA form, the CDR3 reads TGCGCCAGCAGCTGGTGGACCCTGGGAGGGGGTGATGGGGAGGCTTTCTTT. Translated: CASSWWTLGGGDGEAFF. Combining the CDR3 with reference TRBV5-1 and TRBJ1-1 gives the whole variable domain KAGVTQTPRYLIKTRGQQVTLSCSPISGHRSVSWYQQTPGQGLQFLFEYFSETQRNKGNFPGRFSGRQFSNSRSEMNVSTLELGDSALYLCASSWWTLGGGDGEAFFGQGTRLTVV.

This chain uses TRBV20-1 with TRBJ2-1; D possibly corresponds to TRBD2 (6 bases). V shed 5 bases and J shed 10 bases, with 12 bases lying between them. The CDR3 extends over 11 amino acids. Germline assignment: CDR1 DFQATT and CDR2 SNEGSKA (reference sequence). The CDR3 sequence is CSAFSGIEQFF. CDR3 sequence (DNA): TGCAGTGCTTTTAGCGGAATCGAGCAGTTCTTC.

The J gene is TRBJ2-2, the V gene TRBV7-2; TRBD2 aligns across 12 bases. V was pared by 5 bases and J by 4 bases, with 8 bases of the junction left unmatched. The CDR3 length is 17 residues. Germline V gene sequence: CDR1 SGHTA, CDR2 FQGNSA. This CDR3 is CASSPRLAGVGTGELFF. In DNA, the CDR3 is TGTGCCAGCAGCCCTAGACTAGCGGGAGTAGGCACCGGGGAGCTGTTTTTT.

The rearrangement joins TRBV7-9 to TRBJ2-5, with D unclear. Germline lookup yields CDR1 SEHNR and CDR2 FQNEAQ (reference sequence). The CDR3 spans 12 residues. Deletions cut 5 bases from V and 5 bases from J, with 9 bases between. The CDR3 bases are TGTGCCAGCAGCGAGAGGATGGAGACCCAGTACTTC. This codes for CASSERMETQYF.

The CDR3, as DNA: TGTGCCAGCAGTCCTGACAGGGTCAGTCTGTTGGGCTACACCTTC. This gives the protein CASSPDRVSLLGYTF. This chain links TRBV27 with TRBJ1-2, with 7 positions matching TRBD1. CDR1 and CDR2 (germline): MNHEY, SMNVEV (reference sequence). The junction had 14 bases not matched to a gene; V was cut back by 5 bases and J by 8 bases. There are 15 residues in the CDR3.

The V call is TRBV9, the J call TRBJ2-2; D unclear. V dropped 4 bases and J dropped 2 bases, with 6 bases sitting between them. CDR1 SGDLS and CDR2 YYNGEE come from the germline V gene. The CDR3 is 13 residues long. The CDR3 here is CASSPVNTGELFF. The CDR3 DNA sequence: TGTGCCAGCAGCCCGGTCAACACCGGGGAGCTGTTTTTT.

The rearrangement links TRBV6-1 to TRBJ2-7; maybe TRBD2 (7 bases). CDR1 and CDR2 from the germline V gene are MNHNS and SASEGT. The V end was cut by 10 bases, the J end by 3 bases, with 19 bases between. This CDR3 is 14 amino acids long. For the CDR3, the DNA is TGTGCCACCTTAGAGGGGGGGGGAGACTACGAGCAGTACTTC. It encodes CATLEGGGDYEQYF.

As for this clone: Because it lacks the conserved phenylalanine or tryptophan at the end, this CDR3 is likely a read error. This sequence joins TRBV27 and TRBJ1-1; no firm D call. CDR3 length: 14 amino acids. Deletions cut 5 bases from V and 3 bases from J, with 13 bases between. Germline V CDR1 and CDR2: MNHEY, SMNVEV (reference sequence). The CDR3 DNA follows: TGTGCCAGCAGTCTGCAGAGGAATCACACTGAAGCTTTCCTT. This codes for CASSLQRNHTEAFL.

Regarding this clone: The sample contains more than one DNA sequence encoding this CDR3. The chain employs TRBV28 and TRBJ1-1, with no clear D. The CDR3 spans 14 residues. The ends were cut back, 3 bases at V and 1 base at J, with 9 bases in the middle. Germline V CDR1 and CDR2: MDHEN, SYDVKM. The CDR3 DNA sequence: TGTGCCAGCAGTTTCCGCGGCGGGAACACTGAAGCTTTCTTT. Translating gives CASSFRGGNTEAFF.

The chain combines TRBV5-5 with TRBJ1-5; possible D gene TRBD1, 5 bases. The V and J ends lost 4 bases and 1 base respectively, with 24 bases between them. CDR1 SGHKS and CDR2 YYEKEE come from the germline V gene (reference sequence). This CDR3 is built from 19 residues. In nucleotides, the CDR3 is TGTGCCAGCAGCCGCGTTGTTTTAATTCGGGGGGGGAGCAATCAGCCCCAGCATTTT. Its translation is CASSRVVLIRGGSNQPQHF.

V usage is TRBV19 and J usage is TRBJ2-7; maybe TRBD1 (6 bases). V gave up 6 bases and J gave up 5 bases, with 20 bases separating them. CDR1 is LNHDA, CDR2 SQIVND, per germline (reference sequence). The CDR3 runs to 15 residues. CDR3 region: CASSPWSRGTDEQYF. For the CDR3, the DNA is TGTGCCAGTAGCCCATGGAGCAGGGGTACGGACGAGCAGTACTTC. Full variable domain (outside the CDR3, taken from reference TRBV19 and TRBJ2-7): DGGITQSPKYLFRKEGQNVTLSCEQNLNHDAMYWYRQDPGQGLRLIYYSQIVNDFQKGDIAEGYSVSREKKESFPLTVTSAQKNPTAFYLCASSPWSRGTDEQYFGPGTRLTVT.

This chain connects TRBV15 to TRBJ2-4; no reliable D call. This CDR3 contains 14 residues. Germline assignment: CDR1 LNHNV and CDR2 YYDKDF (reference sequence). V was trimmed by 1 base and J by 4 bases, leaving 8 bases between them. The CDR3 sequence is CATSRGQVKNIQYF. CDR3 in DNA: TGTGCCACCAGCAGAGGGCAGGTTAAAAACATTCAGTACTTC.

V usage is TRBV9 and J usage is TRBJ2-2; D is possibly TRBD1 (5 bases). Germline V gene sequence: CDR1 SGDLS, CDR2 YYNGEE. Trimming left V 3 bases short and J 1 base short, with 10 bases between. The CDR3 totals 15 residues. CDR3 coding DNA: TGTGCCAGCAGCGGTGACAGTGTGAACACCGGGGAGCTGTTTTTT. It is translated as CASSGDSVNTGELFF.

The CDR3 is CASSPEELSYNEQFF. CDR3 nucleotides: TGTGCCAGCTCACCCGAAGAGCTATCCTACAATGAGCAGTTCTTC. The chain links TRBV18 to TRBJ2-1; no reliable D call. This CDR3 comprises 15 residues. Trimming stripped 3 bases from V and 1 base from J, with 10 bases between. Per the germline V gene, CDR1 is KGHSH and CDR2 is LQKENI.

The V call is TRBV7-3, the J call TRBJ2-1; 7 positions agree with TRBD1. Germline CDR1 SGHTA, CDR2 FQGTGA. The junction had 7 bases not matched to a gene; V was cut back by 6 bases and J by 8 bases. This CDR3 comprises 13 residues. The DNA of the CDR3 is TGTGCCAGCAGTATTCAGGGGGATGATGAGCAGTTCTTC. Residues: CASSIQGDDEQFF.

V gene TRBV7-9 combines with J gene TRBJ2-1, with TRBD1 matching 10 bases. The J segment lost 2 bases and the V segment lost 5 bases, leaving 3 bases of the junction unmatched. CDR1 SEHNR and CDR2 FQNEAQ come from the germline V gene (reference sequence). This CDR3 comprises 15 residues. CDR3 in DNA: TGTGCCAGCAGCCAGGGACAGGGGACCTACAATGAGCAGTTCTTC. This encodes CASSQGQGTYNEQFF.

This clone came up a few times. The chain is built from TRBV27 and TRBJ1-2, with 7 bases fitting TRBD1. In germline, CDR1 is MNHEY, CDR2 SMNVEV (reference sequence). Trimming took 5 bases from V and 3 from J; bases not matched to a gene: 3. The CDR3 has 13 residues. For the CDR3, the DNA is TGTGCCAGCAGTCGCCAGGGGGACTATGGCTACACCTTC. The encoded protein is CASSRQGDYGYTF.